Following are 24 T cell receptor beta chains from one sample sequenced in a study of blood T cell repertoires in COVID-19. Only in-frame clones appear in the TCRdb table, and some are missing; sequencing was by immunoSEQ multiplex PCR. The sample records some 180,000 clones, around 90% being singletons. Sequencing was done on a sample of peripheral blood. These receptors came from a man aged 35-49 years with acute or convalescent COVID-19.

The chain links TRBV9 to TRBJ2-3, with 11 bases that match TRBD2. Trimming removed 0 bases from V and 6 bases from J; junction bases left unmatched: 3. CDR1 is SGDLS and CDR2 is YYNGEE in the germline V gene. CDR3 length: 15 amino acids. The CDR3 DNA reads TGTGCCAGCAGCGTAGGTAGCGGGGGGGCCGATACGCAGTATTTT. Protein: CASSVGSGGADTQYF. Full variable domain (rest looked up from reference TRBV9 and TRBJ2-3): DSGVTQTPKHLITATGQRVTLRCSPRSGDLSVYWYQQSLDQGLQFLIQYYNGEERAKGNILERFSAQQFPDLHSELNLSSLELGDSALYFCASSVGSGGADTQYFGPGTRLTVL.

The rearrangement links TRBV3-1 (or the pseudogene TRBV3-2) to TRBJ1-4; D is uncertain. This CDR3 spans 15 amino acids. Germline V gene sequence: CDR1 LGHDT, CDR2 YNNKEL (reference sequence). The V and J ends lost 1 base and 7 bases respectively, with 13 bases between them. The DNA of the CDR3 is TGTGCCAGCAGCCAAGTGAGGGTCGGCGGTGAAAAACTGTTTTTT. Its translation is CASSQVRVGGEKLFF.

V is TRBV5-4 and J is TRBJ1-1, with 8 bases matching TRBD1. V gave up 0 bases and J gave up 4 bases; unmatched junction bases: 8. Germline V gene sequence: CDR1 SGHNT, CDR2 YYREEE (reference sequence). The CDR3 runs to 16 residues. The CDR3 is CASSLAGGVRATEAFF. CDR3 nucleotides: TGTGCCAGCAGCTTGGCAGGGGGCGTAAGGGCCACTGAAGCTTTCTTT.

The CDR3 loop reads CASSRPQGRSYEQYF. The CDR3 nucleotides read TGTGCCAGCAGCCGACCACAGGGACGGTCCTACGAGCAGTACTTC. The gene calls are TRBV5-4 and TRBJ2-7; possible D gene TRBD1, 6 bases. V lost 4 bases to trimming and J lost 1 base, with 15 bases between them. CDR1 is SGHNT, CDR2 YYREEE, per germline (reference sequence). The CDR3 is 15 amino acids.

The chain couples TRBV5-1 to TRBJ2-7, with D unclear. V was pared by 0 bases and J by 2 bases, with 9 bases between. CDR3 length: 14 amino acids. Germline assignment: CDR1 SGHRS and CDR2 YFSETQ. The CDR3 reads CASSLEPTTYEQYF. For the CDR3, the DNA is TGCGCCAGCAGCTTGGAACCGACAACCTACGAGCAGTACTTC. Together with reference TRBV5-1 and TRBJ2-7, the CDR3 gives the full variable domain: KAGVTQTPRYLIKTRGQQVTLSCSPISGHRSVSWYQQTPGQGLQFLFEYFSETQRNKGNFPGRFSGRQFSNSRSEMNVSTLELGDSALYLCASSLEPTTYEQYFGPGTRLTVT.

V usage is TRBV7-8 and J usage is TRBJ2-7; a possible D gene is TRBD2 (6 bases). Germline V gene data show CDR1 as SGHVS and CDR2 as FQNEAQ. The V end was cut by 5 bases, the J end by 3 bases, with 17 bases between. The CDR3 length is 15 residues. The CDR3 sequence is CASSPSSADYYEQYF. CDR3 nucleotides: TGTGCCAGCAGCCCCTCTTCGGCGGACTACTACGAGCAGTACTTC.

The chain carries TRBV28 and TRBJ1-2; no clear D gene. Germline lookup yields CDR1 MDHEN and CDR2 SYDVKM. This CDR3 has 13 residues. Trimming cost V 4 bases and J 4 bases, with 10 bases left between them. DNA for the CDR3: TGTGCCAGCAGTTATAACGTACTCTATGGCTACACCTTC. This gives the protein CASSYNVLYGYTF.

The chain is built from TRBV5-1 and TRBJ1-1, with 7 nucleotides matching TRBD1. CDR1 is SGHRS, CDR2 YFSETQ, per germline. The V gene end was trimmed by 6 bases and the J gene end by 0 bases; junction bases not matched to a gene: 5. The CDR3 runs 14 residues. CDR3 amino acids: CASKGAILNTEAFF. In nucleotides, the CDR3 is TGCGCCAGCAAGGGGGCTATCTTGAACACTGAAGCTTTCTTT. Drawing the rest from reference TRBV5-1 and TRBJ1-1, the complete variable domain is KAGVTQTPRYLIKTRGQQVTLSCSPISGHRSVSWYQQTPGQGLQFLFEYFSETQRNKGNFPGRFSGRQFSNSRSEMNVSTLELGDSALYLCASKGAILNTEAFFGQGTRLTVV.

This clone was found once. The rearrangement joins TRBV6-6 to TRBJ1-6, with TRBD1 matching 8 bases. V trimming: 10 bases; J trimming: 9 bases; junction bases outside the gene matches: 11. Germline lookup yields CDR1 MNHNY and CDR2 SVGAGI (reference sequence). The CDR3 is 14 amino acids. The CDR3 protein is CATEPGQVVSPLHF. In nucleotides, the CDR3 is TGTGCCACCGAACCGGGACAGGTGGTTTCACCCCTCCACTTT.

DNA of the CDR3: TGTGCCAGCAGTTACTCGGCGGGGGGGGTTGAGGGTGGCTACACCTTC. Its protein is CASSYSAGGVEGGYTF. This chain uses TRBV6-5 with TRBJ1-2, with D possibly being TRBD1 (5 bases). The CDR3 spans 16 residues. CDR1 is MNHEY, CDR2 SVGAGI, per germline. V lost 0 bases to trimming and J lost 7 bases, with 18 bases between them.

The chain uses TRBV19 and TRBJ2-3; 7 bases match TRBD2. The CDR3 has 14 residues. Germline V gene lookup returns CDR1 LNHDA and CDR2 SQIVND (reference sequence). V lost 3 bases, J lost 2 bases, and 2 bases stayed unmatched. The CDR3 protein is CASSMGGTTDTQYF. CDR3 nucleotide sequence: TGTGCCAGTAGTATGGGGGGGACCACAGATACGCAGTATTTT.

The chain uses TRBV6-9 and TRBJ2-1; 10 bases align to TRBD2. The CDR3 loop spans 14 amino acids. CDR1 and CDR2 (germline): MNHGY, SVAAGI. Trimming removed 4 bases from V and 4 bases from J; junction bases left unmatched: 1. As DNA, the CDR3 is TGTGCCAGCAGTTTGACTAGCGGGTACAATGAGCAGTTCTTC. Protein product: CASSLTSGYNEQFF.

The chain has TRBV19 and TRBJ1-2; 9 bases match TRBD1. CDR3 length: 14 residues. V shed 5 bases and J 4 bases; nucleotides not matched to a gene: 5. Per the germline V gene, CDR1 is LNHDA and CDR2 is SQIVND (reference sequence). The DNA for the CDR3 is TGTGCCAGTAGTCCCGGACAGGGGTCCTATGGCTACACCTTC. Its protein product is CASSPGQGSYGYTF.

The chain's CDR3 is CAIRPASGGFYEQFF. The CDR3 nucleotides read TGTGCCATCAGACCCGCTAGCGGGGGGTTCTATGAGCAGTTCTTC. The chain has TRBV10-3 and TRBJ2-1; TRBD2 matches 11 bases. The CDR3 contains 15 residues. The germline CDR1 and CDR2 sequences are ENHRY and SYGVKD. V trimming: 6 bases; J trimming: 8 bases; junction bases outside the gene matches: 9.

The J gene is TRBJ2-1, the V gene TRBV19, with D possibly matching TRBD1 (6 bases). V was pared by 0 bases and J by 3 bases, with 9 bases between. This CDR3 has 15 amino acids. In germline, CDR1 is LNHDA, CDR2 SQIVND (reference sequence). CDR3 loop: CASSIDGGHYNEQFF. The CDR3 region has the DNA TGTGCCAGTAGTATAGATGGGGGCCACTACAATGAGCAGTTCTTC.

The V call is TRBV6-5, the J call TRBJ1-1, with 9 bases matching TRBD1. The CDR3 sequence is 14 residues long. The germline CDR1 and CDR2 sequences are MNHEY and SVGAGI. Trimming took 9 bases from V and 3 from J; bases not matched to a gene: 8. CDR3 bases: TGTGCCAGTTACTTGACAGGGGGTTACACTGAAGCTTTCTTT. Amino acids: CASYLTGGYTEAFF.

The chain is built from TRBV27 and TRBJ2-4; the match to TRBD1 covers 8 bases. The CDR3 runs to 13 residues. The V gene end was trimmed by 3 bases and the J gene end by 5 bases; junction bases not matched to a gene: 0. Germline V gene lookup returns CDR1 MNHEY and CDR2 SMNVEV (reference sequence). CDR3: CASSLTGENIQYF. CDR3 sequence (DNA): TGTGCCAGCAGTTTGACAGGGGAAAACATTCAGTACTTC.

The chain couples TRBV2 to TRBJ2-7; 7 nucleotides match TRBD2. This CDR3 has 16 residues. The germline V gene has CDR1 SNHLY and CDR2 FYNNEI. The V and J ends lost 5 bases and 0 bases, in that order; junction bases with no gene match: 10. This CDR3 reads CASSSRLAPYSYEQYF. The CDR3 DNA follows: TGTGCCAGCAGTTCCCGACTAGCCCCATACTCCTACGAGCAGTACTTC. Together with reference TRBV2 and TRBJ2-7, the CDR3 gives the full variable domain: EPEVTQTPSHQVTQMGQEVILRCVPISNHLYFYWYRQILGQKVEFLVSFYNNEISEKSEIFDDQFSVERPDGSNFTLKIRSTKLEDSAMYFCASSSRLAPYSYEQYFGPGTRLTVT.

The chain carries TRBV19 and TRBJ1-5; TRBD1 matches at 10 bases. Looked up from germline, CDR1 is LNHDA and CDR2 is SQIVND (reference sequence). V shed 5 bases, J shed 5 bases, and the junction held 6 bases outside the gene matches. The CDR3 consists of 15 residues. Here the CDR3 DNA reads TGTGCCAGTAGTTTCTCGACAGGGGGCTATCAGCCCCAGCATTTT. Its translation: CASSFSTGGYQPQHF.

The CDR3 sequence: CASSLEAGSYEQYF. The CDR3 DNA reads as TGTGCCAGCAGCTTAGAGGCAGGCTCCTACGAGCAGTACTTC. The chain is built from TRBV7-8 and TRBJ2-7; D is unresolved. The length of the CDR3 is 14 residues. V dropped 1 base and J dropped 0 bases, with 7 bases sitting between them. From germline, CDR1 is SGHVS and CDR2 FQNEAQ.

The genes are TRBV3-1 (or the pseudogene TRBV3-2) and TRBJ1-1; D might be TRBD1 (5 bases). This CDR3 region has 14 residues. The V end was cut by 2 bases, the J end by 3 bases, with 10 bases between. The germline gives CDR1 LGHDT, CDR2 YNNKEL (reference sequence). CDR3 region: CASSQIQGHTEAFF. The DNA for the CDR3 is TGTGCCAGCAGCCAAATCCAGGGCCACACTGAAGCTTTCTTT.

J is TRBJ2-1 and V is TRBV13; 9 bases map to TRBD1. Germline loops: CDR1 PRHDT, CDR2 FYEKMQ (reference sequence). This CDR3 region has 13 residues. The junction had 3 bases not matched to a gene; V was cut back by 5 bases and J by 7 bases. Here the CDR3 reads CASSVDRGNEQFF. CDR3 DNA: TGTGCCAGCAGCGTGGACAGGGGAAATGAGCAGTTCTTC.

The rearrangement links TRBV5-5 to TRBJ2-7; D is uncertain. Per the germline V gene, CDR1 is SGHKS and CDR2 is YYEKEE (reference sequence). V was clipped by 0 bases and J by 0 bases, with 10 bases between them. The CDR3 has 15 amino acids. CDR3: CASSLVGHSSYEQYF. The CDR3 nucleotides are TGTGCCAGCAGCTTGGTGGGCCACAGCTCCTACGAGCAGTACTTC.

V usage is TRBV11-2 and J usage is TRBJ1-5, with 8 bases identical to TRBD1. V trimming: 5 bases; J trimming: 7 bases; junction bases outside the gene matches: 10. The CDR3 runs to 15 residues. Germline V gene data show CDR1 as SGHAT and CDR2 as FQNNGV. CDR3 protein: CASSPTDRAEQPQHF. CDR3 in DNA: TGTGCCAGCAGCCCGACGGACAGGGCCGAACAGCCCCAGCATTTT.